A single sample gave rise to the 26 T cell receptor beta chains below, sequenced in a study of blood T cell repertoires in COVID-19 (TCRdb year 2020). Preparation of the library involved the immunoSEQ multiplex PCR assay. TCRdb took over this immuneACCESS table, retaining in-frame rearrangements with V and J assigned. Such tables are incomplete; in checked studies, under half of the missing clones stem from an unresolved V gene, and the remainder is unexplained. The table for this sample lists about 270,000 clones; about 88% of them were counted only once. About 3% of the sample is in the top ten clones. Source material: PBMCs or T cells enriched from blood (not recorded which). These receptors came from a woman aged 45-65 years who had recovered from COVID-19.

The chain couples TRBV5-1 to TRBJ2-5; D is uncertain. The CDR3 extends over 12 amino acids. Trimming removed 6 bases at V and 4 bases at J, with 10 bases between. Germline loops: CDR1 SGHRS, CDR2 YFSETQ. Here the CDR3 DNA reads TGCGCCAGCAAGGAGTCGGGAGAGACCCAGTACTTC. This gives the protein CASKESGETQYF.

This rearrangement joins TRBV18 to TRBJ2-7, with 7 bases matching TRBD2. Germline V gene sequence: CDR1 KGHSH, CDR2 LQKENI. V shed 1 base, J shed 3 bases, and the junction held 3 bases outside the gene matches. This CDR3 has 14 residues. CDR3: CASSPLAGSYEQYF. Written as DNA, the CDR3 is TGTGCCAGCTCACCACTAGCGGGCAGCTACGAGCAGTACTTC.

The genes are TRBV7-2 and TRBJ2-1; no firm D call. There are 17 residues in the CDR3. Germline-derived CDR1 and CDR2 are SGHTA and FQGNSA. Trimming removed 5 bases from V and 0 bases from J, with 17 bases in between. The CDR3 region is CASSPIVRMSSYNEQFF. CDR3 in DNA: TGTGCCAGCAGCCCCATCGTGAGGATGAGCTCCTACAATGAGCAGTTCTTC.

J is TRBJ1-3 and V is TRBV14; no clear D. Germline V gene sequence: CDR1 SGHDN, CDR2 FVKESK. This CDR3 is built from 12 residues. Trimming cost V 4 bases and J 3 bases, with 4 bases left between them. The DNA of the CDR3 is TGTGCCAGCAGCCTAGTTGGAAACACCATATATTTT. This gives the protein CASSLVGNTIYF.

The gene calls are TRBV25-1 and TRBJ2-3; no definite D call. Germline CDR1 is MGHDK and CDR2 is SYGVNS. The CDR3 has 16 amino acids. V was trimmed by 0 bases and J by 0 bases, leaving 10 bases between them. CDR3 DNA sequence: TGTGCCAGCAGTGAATACAGCTCAGGAAGCACAGATACGCAGTATTTT. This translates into CASSEYSSGSTDTQYF.

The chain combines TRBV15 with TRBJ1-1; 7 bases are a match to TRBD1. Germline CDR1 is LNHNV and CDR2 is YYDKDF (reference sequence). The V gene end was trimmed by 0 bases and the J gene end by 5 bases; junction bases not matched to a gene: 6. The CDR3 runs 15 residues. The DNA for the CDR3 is TGTGCCACCAGCAGAGAAGACAGGGCTAGGACTGAAGCTTTCTTT. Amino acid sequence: CATSREDRARTEAFF.

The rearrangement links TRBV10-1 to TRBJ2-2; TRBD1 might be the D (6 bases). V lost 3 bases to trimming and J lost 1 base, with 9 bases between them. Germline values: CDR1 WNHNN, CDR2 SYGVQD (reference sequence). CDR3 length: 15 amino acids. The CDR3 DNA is TGCGCCAGCAGTGATTCAGGGGAGAACACCGGGGAGCTGTTTTTT. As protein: CASSDSGENTGELFF.

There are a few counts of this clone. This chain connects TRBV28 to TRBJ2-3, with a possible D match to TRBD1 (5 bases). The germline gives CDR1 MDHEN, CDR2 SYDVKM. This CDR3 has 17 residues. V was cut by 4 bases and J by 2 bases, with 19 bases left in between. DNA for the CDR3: TGTGCCAGCAGTTACACCCCCGGACAAGCAAACACAGATACGCAGTATTTT. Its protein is CASSYTPGQANTDTQYF.

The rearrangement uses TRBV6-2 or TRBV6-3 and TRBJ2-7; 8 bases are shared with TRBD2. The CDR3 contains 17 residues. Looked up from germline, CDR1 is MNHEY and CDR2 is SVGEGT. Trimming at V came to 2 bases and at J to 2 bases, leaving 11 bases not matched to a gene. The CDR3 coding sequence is TGTGCCAGCAGTTACGATCCCGTAGCGGGGCTCCCCTACGAGCAGTACTTC. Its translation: CASSYDPVAGLPYEQYF.

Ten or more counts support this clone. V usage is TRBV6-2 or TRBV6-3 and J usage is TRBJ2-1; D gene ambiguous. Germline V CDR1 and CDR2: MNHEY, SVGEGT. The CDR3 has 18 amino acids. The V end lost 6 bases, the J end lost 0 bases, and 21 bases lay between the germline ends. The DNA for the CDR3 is TGTGCCAGCAGCTTCCCGTTATCCCCGGGTTTCTCCTACAATGAGCAGTTCTTC. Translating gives CASSFPLSPGFSYNEQFF.

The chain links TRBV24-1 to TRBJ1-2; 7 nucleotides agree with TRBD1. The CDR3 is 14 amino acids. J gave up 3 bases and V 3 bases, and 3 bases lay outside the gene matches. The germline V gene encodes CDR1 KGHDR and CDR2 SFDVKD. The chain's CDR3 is CATSDIDRDYGYTF. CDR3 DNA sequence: TGTGCCACCAGTGATATAGACAGGGACTATGGCTACACCTTC.

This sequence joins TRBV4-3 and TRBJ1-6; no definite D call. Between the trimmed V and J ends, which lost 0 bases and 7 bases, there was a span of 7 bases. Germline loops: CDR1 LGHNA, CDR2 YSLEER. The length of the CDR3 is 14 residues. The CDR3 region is CASSQERRNSPLHF. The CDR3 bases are TGCGCCAGCAGCCAAGAACGGAGAAATTCACCCCTCCACTTT.

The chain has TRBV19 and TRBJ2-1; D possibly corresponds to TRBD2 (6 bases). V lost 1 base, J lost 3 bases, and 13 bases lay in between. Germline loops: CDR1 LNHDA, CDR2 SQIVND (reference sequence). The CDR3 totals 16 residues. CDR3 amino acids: CASSIGSGVSYNEQFF. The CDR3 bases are TGTGCCAGTAGTATAGGTTCGGGGGTTAGCTACAATGAGCAGTTCTTC.

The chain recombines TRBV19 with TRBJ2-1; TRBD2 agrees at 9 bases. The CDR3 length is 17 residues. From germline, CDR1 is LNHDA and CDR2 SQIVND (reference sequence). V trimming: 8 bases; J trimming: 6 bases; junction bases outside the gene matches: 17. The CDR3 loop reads CASEGWLVREGLNEQFF. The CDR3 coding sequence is TGTGCCAGTGAGGGCTGGTTGGTGCGGGAGGGCCTCAATGAGCAGTTCTTC.

The DNA for the CDR3 is TGTGCCAGCAGCTTCCTGGGGGGTTGGGTGAACACTGAAGCTTTCTTT. Encoded protein: CASSFLGGWVNTEAFF. The J gene is TRBJ1-1, the V gene TRBV5-8; D may be TRBD1 (5 bases). Germline values: CDR1 SGHTS, CDR2 YDEGEE. Deletions cut 2 bases from V and 0 bases from J, with 14 bases between. This CDR3 has 16 amino acids.

The CDR3 sequence: CASSPIASGYQETQYF. For the CDR3, the DNA is TGTGCCAGCAGCCCAATAGCGTCGGGGTACCAAGAGACCCAGTACTTC. The chain carries TRBV3-1 (or the pseudogene TRBV3-2) and TRBJ2-5; the D gene is possibly TRBD2 (5 bases). The V end lost 4 bases, the J end lost 0 bases, and 15 bases lay between the germline ends. The CDR3 is 16 amino acids. Germline V lookup: CDR1 LGHDT, CDR2 YNNKEL (reference sequence).

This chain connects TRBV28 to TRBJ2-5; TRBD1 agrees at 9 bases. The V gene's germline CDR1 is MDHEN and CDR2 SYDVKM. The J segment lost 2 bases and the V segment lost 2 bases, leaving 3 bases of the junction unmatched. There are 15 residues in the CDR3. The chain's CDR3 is CASSLLGTGQETQYF. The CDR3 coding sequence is TGTGCCAGCAGTTTACTCGGGACAGGGCAAGAGACCCAGTACTTC.

The DNA for the CDR3 is TGTGCCAGCAGCCCACGGCCGGGGGACACTGAAGCTTTCTTT. The encoded protein is CASSPRPGDTEAFF. The V call is TRBV16, the J call TRBJ1-1; D perhaps matches TRBD1 (5 bases). The CDR3 totals 14 residues. CDR1 is KGHSY and CDR2 is FQNENV in the germline V gene. Trimming stripped 4 bases from V and 3 bases from J, with 12 bases between.

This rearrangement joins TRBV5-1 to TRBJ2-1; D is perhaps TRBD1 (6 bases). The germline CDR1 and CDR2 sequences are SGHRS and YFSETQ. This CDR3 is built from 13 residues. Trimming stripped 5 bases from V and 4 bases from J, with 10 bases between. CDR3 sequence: CASRGDKYNEQFF. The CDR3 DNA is TGCGCCAGCAGGGGGGACAAATACAATGAGCAGTTCTTC.

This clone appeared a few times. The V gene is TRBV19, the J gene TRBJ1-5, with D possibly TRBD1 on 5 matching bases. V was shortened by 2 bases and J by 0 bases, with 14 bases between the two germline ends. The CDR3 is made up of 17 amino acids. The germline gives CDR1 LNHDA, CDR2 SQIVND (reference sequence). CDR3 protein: CASSIRPRANSNQPQHF. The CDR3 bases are TGTGCCAGTAGTATACGACCCAGGGCAAATAGCAATCAGCCCCAGCATTTT.

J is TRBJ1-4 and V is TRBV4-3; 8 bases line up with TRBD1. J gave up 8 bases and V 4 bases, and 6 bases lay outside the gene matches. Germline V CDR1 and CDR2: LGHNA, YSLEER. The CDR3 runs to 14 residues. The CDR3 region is CASSPDRGGEKLFF. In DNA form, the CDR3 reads TGCGCCAGCAGCCCCGACAGGGGTGGAGAAAAACTGTTTTTT.

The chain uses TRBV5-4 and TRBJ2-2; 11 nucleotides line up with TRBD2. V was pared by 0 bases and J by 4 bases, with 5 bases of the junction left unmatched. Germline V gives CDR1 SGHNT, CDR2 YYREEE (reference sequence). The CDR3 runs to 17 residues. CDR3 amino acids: CASSLGLAGRRTGELFF. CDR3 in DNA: TGTGCCAGCAGCTTGGGACTAGCGGGAAGGCGCACCGGGGAGCTGTTTTTT.

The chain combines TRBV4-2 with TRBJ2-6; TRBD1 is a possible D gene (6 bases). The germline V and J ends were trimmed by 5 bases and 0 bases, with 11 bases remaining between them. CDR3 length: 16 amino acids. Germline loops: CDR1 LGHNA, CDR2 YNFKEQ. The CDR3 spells CASSNGQTSGANVLTF. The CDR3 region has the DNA TGTGCCAGCAGCAACGGACAGACCTCTGGGGCCAACGTCCTGACTTTC.

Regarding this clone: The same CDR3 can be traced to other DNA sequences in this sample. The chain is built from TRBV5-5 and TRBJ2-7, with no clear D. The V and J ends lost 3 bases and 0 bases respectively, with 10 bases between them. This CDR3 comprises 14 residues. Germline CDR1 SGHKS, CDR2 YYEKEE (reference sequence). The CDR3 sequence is CASSSTDSSYEQYF. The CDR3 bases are TGTGCCAGCAGCTCGACCGACTCCTCCTACGAGCAGTACTTC.

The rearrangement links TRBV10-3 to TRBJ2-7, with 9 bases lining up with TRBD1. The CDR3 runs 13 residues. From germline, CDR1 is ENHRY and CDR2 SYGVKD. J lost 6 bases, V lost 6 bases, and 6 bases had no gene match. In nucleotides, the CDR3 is TGTGCCATCAGCACAGGGGGCTTCGGCGAGCAGTACTTC. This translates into CAISTGGFGEQYF.

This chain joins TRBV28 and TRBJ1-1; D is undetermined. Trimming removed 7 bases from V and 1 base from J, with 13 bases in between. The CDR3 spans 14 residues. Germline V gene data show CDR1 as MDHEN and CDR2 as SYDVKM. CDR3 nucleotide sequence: TGTGCCAGCAAGAATTCCGGGAAGAACACTGAAGCTTTCTTT. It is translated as CASKNSGKNTEAFF.